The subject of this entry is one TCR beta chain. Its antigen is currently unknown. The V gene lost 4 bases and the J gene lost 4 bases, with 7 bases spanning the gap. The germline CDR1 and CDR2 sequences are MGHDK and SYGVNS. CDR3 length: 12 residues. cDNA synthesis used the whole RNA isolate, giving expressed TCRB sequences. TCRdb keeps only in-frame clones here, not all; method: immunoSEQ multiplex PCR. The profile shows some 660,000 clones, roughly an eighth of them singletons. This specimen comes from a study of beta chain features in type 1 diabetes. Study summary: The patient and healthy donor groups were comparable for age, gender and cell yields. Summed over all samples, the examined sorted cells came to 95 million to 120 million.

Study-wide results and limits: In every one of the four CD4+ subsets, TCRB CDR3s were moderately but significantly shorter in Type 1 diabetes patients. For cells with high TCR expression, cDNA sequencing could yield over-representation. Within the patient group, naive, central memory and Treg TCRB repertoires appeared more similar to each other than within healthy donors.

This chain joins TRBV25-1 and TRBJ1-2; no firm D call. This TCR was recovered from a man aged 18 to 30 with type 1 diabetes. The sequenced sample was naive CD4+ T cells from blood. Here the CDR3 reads CASSAGSYGYTF. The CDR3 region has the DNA TGTGCCAGCAGTGCGGGAAGCTATGGCTACACCTTC.